A single sample is the source of the 4 T cell receptor beta chains below, sequenced in a study of shared clonotypes between healthy human individuals. The table came from immunoSEQ multiplex PCR; TCRdb's copy has only in-frame clones and leaves some out. The table lists over 2 million clones, roughly 94% of them singletons. The sequencing input was naive CD4+ T cells sorted from blood. Stated subset: CD45RA+ positively selected. All receptors derive from a man aged 18 to 29 in good health.

The V and J genes are TRBV4-3 and TRBJ2-5, with D uncertain. The CDR3 totals 16 residues. V was pared by 1 base and J by 1 base, with 13 bases between. CDR1 is LGHNA and CDR2 is YSLEER in the germline V gene. The CDR3 DNA sequence: TGCGCCAGCAGCCAAGGGGGTGGTGACACCCAAGAGACCCAGTACTTC. Translation: CASSQGGGDTQETQYF.

CDR3 in amino acids: CASSLDETLSFEQYF. The CDR3 DNA reads TGTGCCAGCAGCTTAGATGAGACCCTTTCTTTCGAGCAGTACTTC. V and J are TRBV7-6 and TRBJ2-7; unclear D gene. Germline V gene lookup returns CDR1 SGHVS and CDR2 FNYEAQ. V was cut by 1 base and J by 6 bases, with 16 bases left in between. CDR3 length equals 15 residues.

V is TRBV6-6 and J is TRBJ2-5; 7 nucleotides match TRBD2. The CDR3 is 15 amino acids. The ends lost 2 bases at V and 2 bases at J; junction bases unmatched: 5. The V gene's germline CDR1 is MNHNY and CDR2 SVGAGI (reference sequence). In DNA, the CDR3 is TGTGCCAGCAGTTACAGTTTCGGGGGGCAAGAGACCCAGTACTTC. This sequence encodes CASSYSFGGQETQYF.

V and J are TRBV10-3 and TRBJ2-1; D is undetermined. In germline, CDR1 is ENHRY, CDR2 SYGVKD. There are 14 residues in the CDR3. Trimming left V 3 bases short and J 6 bases short, with 12 bases between. The CDR3 sequence is CAISEARLGNEQFF. The CDR3 DNA follows: TGTGCCATCAGTGAAGCACGCCTGGGCAATGAGCAGTTCTTC.